The 21 T cell receptor beta chains reported below all come from one sample, sequenced in a study of identical twins. TCRdb ran MiXCR on the 5' RACE reads and lists one entry per CDR3 protein. This repertoire shows about 240,000 distinct CDR3 sequences, roughly a tenth found once; its top ten account for 10%. The sequencing input was memory T cells sorted from blood. Source of these receptors: a man in his fifties in good health.

This clonotype was counted between two and nine times. This chain links TRBV4-2 with TRBJ2-7; perhaps TRBD1 as D (6 bases). The V gene's germline CDR1 is LGHNA and CDR2 YNFKEQ. This CDR3 contains 15 residues. The ends were cut back, 1 base at V and 2 bases at J, with 12 bases in the middle. The CDR3 reads CASSQGYRDTYEQYF. The CDR3 DNA sequence: TGTGCCAGCAGCCAAGGGTACAGGGACACCTACGAGCAGTACTTC.

Many counts were recorded for this clonotype. CDR3 nucleotide sequence: TGTGCCAGCAGCCCTTCTAGCGGGGCCTACAATGAGCAGTTCTTC. Amino acids: CASSPSSGAYNEQFF. The V call is TRBV7-3, the J call TRBJ2-1, with 9 bases that match TRBD2. CDR3 length: 15 residues. The germline gives CDR1 SGHTA, CDR2 FQGTGA. After removal of 5 bases from V and 2 bases from J, the junction contained 4 bases not matched to a gene. Full variable domain (remainder filled in from reference TRBV7-3 and TRBJ2-1): GAGVSQTPSNKVTEKGKYVELRCDPISGHTALYWYRQSLGQGPEFLIYFQGTGAADDSGLPNDRFFAVRPEGSVSTLKIQRTERGDSAVYLCASSPSSGAYNEQFFGPGTRLTVL.

This clonotype was detected a few times. The chain's CDR3 is CASSRATGGYSTDTQYF. The CDR3 nucleotides are TGTGCCAGCAGCCGAGCCACAGGGGGGTATAGCACAGATACGCAGTATTTT. The gene calls are TRBV7-2 and TRBJ2-3, with 8 bases that match TRBD1. CDR3 size: 17 residues. V lost 5 bases to trimming and J lost 0 bases; unmatched junction nucleotides: 10. Germline V lookup: CDR1 SGHTA, CDR2 FQGNSA. Supplemented by reference TRBV7-2 and TRBJ2-3, the full variable domain reads GAGVSQSPSNKVTEKGKDVELRCDPISGHTALYWYRQSLGQGLEFLIYFQGNSAPDKSGLPSDRFSAERTGGSVSTLTIQRTQQEDSAVYLCASSRATGGYSTDTQYFGPGTRLTVL.

This clonotype was observed a handful of times. This chain joins TRBV7-6 and TRBJ2-7, with D possibly matching TRBD1 (5 bases). The V end was cut by 5 bases, the J end by 0 bases, with 11 bases between. This CDR3 has 14 residues. Germline V gives CDR1 SGHVS, CDR2 FNYEAQ. The CDR3 DNA sequence: TGTGCCAGCAGCCGGGCAGGGCCCTCCTACGAGCAGTACTTC. Translation gives CASSRAGPSYEQYF. Based on the CDR3 plus reference TRBV7-6 and TRBJ2-7, the full variable domain is GAGVSQSPRYKVTKRGQDVALRCDPISGHVSLYWYRQALGQGPEFLTYFNYEAQQDKSGLPNDRFSAERPEGSISTLTIQRTEQRDSAMYRCASSRAGPSYEQYFGPGTRLTVT.

The J gene is TRBJ2-7, the V gene TRBV5-4, with 10 nucleotides matching TRBD1. The CDR3 runs to 15 residues. Germline values: CDR1 SGHNT, CDR2 YYREEE (reference sequence). Trimming at V came to 4 bases and at J to 2 bases, leaving 6 bases not matched to a gene. The CDR3 spells CASSRDRGYTYEQYF. In nucleotides, the CDR3 is TGTGCCAGCAGCCGGGACAGGGGTTATACCTACGAGCAGTACTTC. Supplemented by reference TRBV5-4 and TRBJ2-7, the full variable domain reads ETGVTQSPTHLIKTRGQQVTLRCSSQSGHNTVSWYQQALGQGPQFIFQYYREEENGRGNFPPRFSGLQFPNYSSELNVNALELDDSALYLCASSRDRGYTYEQYFGPGTRLTVT.

This clonotype appeared many times. This chain connects TRBV12-3 or TRBV12-4 to TRBJ1-1; tentatively, D is TRBD1 (6 bases). The V gene lost 5 bases and the J gene lost 6 bases, with 16 bases spanning the gap. The CDR3 runs 14 residues. The CDR3 region has the DNA TGTGCCAGCAGTCCGGCGGACAGAAAATCTGAAGCTTTCTTT. This codes for CASSPADRKSEAFF.

This clonotype has a single count. The chain recombines TRBV6-2 or TRBV6-3 with TRBJ2-1; 7 positions match TRBD1. The junction had 4 bases not matched to a gene; V was cut back by 2 bases and J by 0 bases. This CDR3 region has 16 residues. CDR1 MNHEY and CDR2 SVGEGT come from the germline V gene. In DNA, the CDR3 is TGTGCCAGCAGTTACCGGGACAGTGACTCCTACAATGAGCAGTTCTTC. It is translated as CASSYRDSDSYNEQFF.

This clonotype was found a few times. The junction departs from the called germline gene at one end, perhaps through a read error. J is TRBJ2-1 and V is TRBV20-1, with 9 bases lining up with TRBD2. CDR3 length: 14 residues. In germline, CDR1 is DFQATT, CDR2 SNEGSKA (reference sequence). The CDR3 sequence is CSASLAGNYNAQFF. The CDR3 DNA is TGCAGTGCTTCTCTAGCGGGGAACTACAATGCGCAGTTCTTC.

CDR3 sequence: CASTGASRAGTEAFF. The CDR3 bases are TGCGCCAGCACAGGCGCATCCCGGGCGGGCACTGAAGCTTTCTTT. The chain uses TRBV5-1 and TRBJ1-1; D ambiguous. The CDR3 has 15 residues. The germline V and J ends were trimmed by 6 bases and 4 bases, with 19 bases remaining between them. Per germline, CDR1 SGHRS and CDR2 YFSETQ. The variable domain in full, completed from reference TRBV5-1 and TRBJ1-1, reads KAGVTQTPRYLIKTRGQQVTLSCSPISGHRSVSWYQQTPGQGLQFLFEYFSETQRNKGNFPGRFSGRQFSNSRSEMNVSTLELGDSALYLCASTGASRAGTEAFFGQGTRLTVV.

This clonotype was detected only a few times. The chain has TRBV6-6 and TRBJ2-1; D perhaps matches TRBD2 (6 bases). Trimming removed 9 bases at V and 2 bases at J, with 11 bases between. The V gene's germline CDR1 is MNHNY and CDR2 SVGAGI (reference sequence). This CDR3 is built from 13 residues. The chain's CDR3 is CASAGPTYNEQFF. As DNA, the CDR3 is TGTGCCAGTGCGGGGCCGACCTACAATGAGCAGTTCTTC.

V and J are TRBV11-2 and TRBJ2-7; 10 nucleotides match TRBD1. Germline-derived CDR1 and CDR2 are SGHAT and FQNNGV. CDR3 length: 16 residues. V was clipped by 4 bases and J by 4 bases; unmatched bases: 10. CDR3 region: CASSYGQGGLAYEQYF. The CDR3 DNA is TGTGCCAGCAGCTACGGACAGGGGGGTTTAGCGTACGAGCAGTACTTC.

This clonotype has a handful of counts. This chain connects TRBV12-2 to TRBJ2-5; the table assigns TRBD1, which was not confirmed against the DNA. TRBV12-2 constitutes a pseudogene. The CDR3 runs to 15 residues. The CDR3 is CASRRPRRAQETQYF. CDR3 sequence (DNA): TGTGCAAGTCGCCGCCCCCGGCGGGCCCAAGAGACCCAGTACTTC.

The sample holds many counts of this clonotype. The V call is TRBV28, the J call TRBJ2-7; the match to TRBD1 covers 8 bases. This CDR3 contains 12 residues. Looked up from germline, CDR1 is MDHEN and CDR2 is SYDVKM. The ends lost 9 bases at V and 4 bases at J; junction bases unmatched: 5. CDR3 coding DNA: TGTGCCAGTGGACAGGGCCATTACGAGCAGTACTTC. It translates to CASGQGHYEQYF.

This clonotype was seen repeatedly, ten times or more. The V call is TRBV7-2, the J call TRBJ2-3, with 7 bases aligning to TRBD2. CDR3 length: 15 amino acids. Germline CDR1 is SGHTA and CDR2 is FQGNSA. Trimming took 0 bases from V and 3 from J; bases not matched to a gene: 3. DNA for the CDR3: TGTGCCAGCAGCTTAGCCATTAGCGGGACAGATACGCAGTATTTT. This encodes CASSLAISGTDTQYF.

The chain couples TRBV4-3 to TRBJ2-3; D might be TRBD2 (6 bases). V lost 1 base, J lost 0 bases, and 11 bases lay in between. The CDR3 has 16 amino acids. Germline-derived CDR1 and CDR2 are LGHNA and YSLEER. The CDR3 region has the DNA TGCGCCAGCAGCCAAGGACGGGGGAGAAGCACAGATACGCAGTATTTT. Amino acid sequence: CASSQGRGRSTDTQYF.

This clonotype was observed many times. This chain connects TRBV29-1 to TRBJ2-3; a possible D gene is TRBD2 (5 bases). V gave up 0 bases and J gave up 2 bases, with 15 bases separating them. CDR1 SQVTM and CDR2 ANQGSEA come from the germline V gene. This CDR3 spans 16 amino acids. The CDR3 DNA reads as TGCAGCGTTGAAGATCCACGAGACTACAACACAGATACGCAGTATTTT. Translating gives CSVEDPRDYNTDTQYF.

In this sample, this clonotype turned up many times. The gene calls are TRBV7-8 and TRBJ1-1; no definite D call. The CDR3 length is 15 residues. The ends were cut back, 1 base at V and 0 bases at J, with 9 bases in the middle. Germline lookup yields CDR1 SGHVS and CDR2 FQNEAQ. The CDR3 is CASSLVIGVNTEAFF. As DNA, the CDR3 is TGTGCCAGCAGCTTAGTCATCGGCGTGAACACTGAAGCTTTCTTT.

This clonotype was counted ten times or more. The CDR3 nucleotides read TGTGCCAGCAGCTTATCGACACTAGTTCCCGGGGAGCTGTTTTTT. Residues: CASSLSTLVPGELFF. J is TRBJ2-2 and V is TRBV7-2; weak D call: TRBD2 (5 bases). V lost 2 bases and J lost 6, with 13 bases in between. This CDR3 spans 15 amino acids. Germline V gene lookup returns CDR1 SGHTA and CDR2 FQGNSA.

This chain connects TRBV7-2 to TRBJ2-7; 10 bases are a match to TRBD1. Germline loops: CDR1 SGHTA, CDR2 FQGNSA. The CDR3 contains 16 residues. The V segment lost 5 bases and the J segment 2 bases; nucleotides outside the gene matches: 9. The CDR3 protein is CASSVRDRGRAYEQYF. The CDR3 region has the DNA TGTGCCAGCAGCGTGAGAGACAGGGGGCGCGCCTACGAGCAGTACTTC.

This clonotype was seen more than once but under ten times. For the CDR3, the DNA is TGTGCCAGCAGTAGGCAGGGGTTTAGCAATCAGCCCCAGCATTTT. It translates to CASSRQGFSNQPQHF. V usage is TRBV5-6 and J usage is TRBJ1-5; D might be TRBD1 (6 bases). V lost 5 bases and J 0 bases, leaving 12 bases between the germline ends. CDR1 and CDR2 (germline): SGHDT, YYEEEE. The CDR3 contains 15 residues.

This clonotype occurred a few times. Here the CDR3 DNA reads TGTGCCAGCAGCTTGGTCGGACAGGGGCCCTACGAGCAGTACTTC. This translates into CASSLVGQGPYEQYF. This chain links TRBV5-4 with TRBJ2-7, with 9 bases matching TRBD1. This CDR3 has 15 residues. The J segment lost 2 bases and the V segment lost 0 bases, leaving 3 bases of the junction unmatched. CDR1 and CDR2 from the germline V gene are SGHNT and YYREEE (reference sequence).